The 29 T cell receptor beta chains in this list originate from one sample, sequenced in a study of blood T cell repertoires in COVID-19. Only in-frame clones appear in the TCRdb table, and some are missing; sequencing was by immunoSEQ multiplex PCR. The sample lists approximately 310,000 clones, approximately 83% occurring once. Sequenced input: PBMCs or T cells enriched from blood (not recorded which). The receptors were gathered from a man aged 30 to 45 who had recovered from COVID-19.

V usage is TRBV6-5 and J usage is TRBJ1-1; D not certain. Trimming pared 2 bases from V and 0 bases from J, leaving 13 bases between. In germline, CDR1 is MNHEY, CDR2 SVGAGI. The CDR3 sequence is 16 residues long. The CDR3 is CASSYPPPLMNTEAFF. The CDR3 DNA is TGTGCCAGCAGTTACCCCCCCCCACTAATGAACACTGAAGCTTTCTTT.

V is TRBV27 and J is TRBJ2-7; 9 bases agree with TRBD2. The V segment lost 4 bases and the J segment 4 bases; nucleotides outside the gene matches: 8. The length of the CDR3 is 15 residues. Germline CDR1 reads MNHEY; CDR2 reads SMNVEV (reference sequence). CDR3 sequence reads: CASSYSAGGLYEQYF. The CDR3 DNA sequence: TGTGCCAGCAGTTACTCCGCGGGGGGGCTGTACGAGCAGTACTTC.

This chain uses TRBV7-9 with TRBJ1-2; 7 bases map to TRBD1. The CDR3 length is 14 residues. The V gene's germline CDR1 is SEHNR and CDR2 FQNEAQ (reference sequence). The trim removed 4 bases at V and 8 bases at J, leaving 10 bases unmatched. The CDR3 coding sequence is TGTGCCAGCAGCTCGGGACAGCCGGAGGGAGGCTACACCTTC. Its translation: CASSSGQPEGGYTF.

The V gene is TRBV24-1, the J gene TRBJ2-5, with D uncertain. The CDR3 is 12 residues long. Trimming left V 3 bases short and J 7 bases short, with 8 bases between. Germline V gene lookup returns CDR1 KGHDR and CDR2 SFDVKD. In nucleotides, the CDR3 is TGTGCCACCAGTGATCTCGCCGGGACCCAGTACTTC. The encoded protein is CATSDLAGTQYF.

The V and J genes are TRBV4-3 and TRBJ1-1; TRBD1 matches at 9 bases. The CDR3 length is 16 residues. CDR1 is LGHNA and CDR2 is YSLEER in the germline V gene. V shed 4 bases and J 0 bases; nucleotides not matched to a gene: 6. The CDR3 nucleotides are TGCGCCAGCAGCCGGGGGACAGGGACTATGAACACTGAAGCTTTCTTT. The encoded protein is CASSRGTGTMNTEAFF.

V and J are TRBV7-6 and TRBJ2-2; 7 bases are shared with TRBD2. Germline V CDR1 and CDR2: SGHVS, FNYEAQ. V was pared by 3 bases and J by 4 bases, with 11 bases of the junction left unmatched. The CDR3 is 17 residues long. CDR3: CASSFQPSGSGTGELFF. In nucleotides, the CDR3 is TGTGCCAGCAGCTTCCAACCTAGCGGTTCGGGCACCGGGGAGCTGTTTTTT.

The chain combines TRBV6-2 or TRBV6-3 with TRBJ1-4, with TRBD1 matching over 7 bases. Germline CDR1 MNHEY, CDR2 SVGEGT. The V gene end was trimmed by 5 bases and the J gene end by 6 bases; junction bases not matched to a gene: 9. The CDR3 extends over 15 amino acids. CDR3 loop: CASSDQTGSYEKLFF. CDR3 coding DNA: TGTGCCAGCAGTGACCAGACAGGGAGTTATGAAAAACTGTTTTTT.

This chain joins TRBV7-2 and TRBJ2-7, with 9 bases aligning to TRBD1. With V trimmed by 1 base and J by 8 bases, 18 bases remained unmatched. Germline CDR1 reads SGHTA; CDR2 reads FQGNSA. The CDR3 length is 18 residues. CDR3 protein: CASSLVFPQPGQGNQQYF. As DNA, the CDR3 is TGTGCCAGCAGCTTAGTATTTCCCCAACCGGGACAGGGTAACCAGCAGTACTTC.

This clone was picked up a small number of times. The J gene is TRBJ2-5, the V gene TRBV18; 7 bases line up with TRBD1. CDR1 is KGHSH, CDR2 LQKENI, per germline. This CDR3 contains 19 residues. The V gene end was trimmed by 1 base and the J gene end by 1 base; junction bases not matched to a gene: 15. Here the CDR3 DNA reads TGTGCCAGCTCACCACTTCCGCCCGTGACAGGGATCGGCCAAGAGACCCAGTACTTC. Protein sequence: CASSPLPPVTGIGQETQYF. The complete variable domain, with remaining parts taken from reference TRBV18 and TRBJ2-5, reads NAGVMQNPRHLVRRRGQEARLRCSPMKGHSHVYWYRQLPEEGLKFMVYLQKENIIDESGMPKERFSAEFPKEGPSILRIQQVVRGDSAAYFCASSPLPPVTGIGQETQYFGPGTRLLVL.

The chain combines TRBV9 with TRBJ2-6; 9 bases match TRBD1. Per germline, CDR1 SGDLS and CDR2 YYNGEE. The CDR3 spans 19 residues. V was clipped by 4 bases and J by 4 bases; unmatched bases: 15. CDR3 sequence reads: CASSPIGGQGAGGANVLTF. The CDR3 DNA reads TGTGCCAGCAGCCCTATCGGGGGACAGGGAGCTGGCGGGGCCAACGTCCTGACTTTC.

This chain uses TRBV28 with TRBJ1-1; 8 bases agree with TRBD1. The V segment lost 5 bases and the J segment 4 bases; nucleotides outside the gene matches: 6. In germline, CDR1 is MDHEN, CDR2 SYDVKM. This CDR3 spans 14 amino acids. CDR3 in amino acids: CASSPGQGGTEAFF. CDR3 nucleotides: TGTGCCAGCAGTCCCGGACAGGGAGGCACTGAAGCTTTCTTT.

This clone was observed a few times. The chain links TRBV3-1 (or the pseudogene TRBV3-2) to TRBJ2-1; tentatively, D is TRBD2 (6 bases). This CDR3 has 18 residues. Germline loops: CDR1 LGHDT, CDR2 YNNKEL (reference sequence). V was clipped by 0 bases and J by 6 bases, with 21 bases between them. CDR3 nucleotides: TGTGCCAGCAGCCAAGATAGGTCTAGCGAAGGAAAAATCAATGAGCAGTTCTTC. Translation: CASSQDRSSEGKINEQFF.

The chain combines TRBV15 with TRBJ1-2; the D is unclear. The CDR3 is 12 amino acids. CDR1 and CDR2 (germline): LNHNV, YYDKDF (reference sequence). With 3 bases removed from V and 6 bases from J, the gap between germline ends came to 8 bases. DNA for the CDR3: TGTGCCACCAGCAGTACCTATAATGGCTACACCTTC. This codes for CATSSTYNGYTF.

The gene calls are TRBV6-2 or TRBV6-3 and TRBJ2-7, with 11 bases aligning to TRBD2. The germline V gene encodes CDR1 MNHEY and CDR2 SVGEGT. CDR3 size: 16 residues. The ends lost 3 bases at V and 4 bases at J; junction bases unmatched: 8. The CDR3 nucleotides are TGTGCCAGCAGTTATCCGGCTAGCGGGGGGTCGTACGAGCAGTACTTC. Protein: CASSYPASGGSYEQYF.

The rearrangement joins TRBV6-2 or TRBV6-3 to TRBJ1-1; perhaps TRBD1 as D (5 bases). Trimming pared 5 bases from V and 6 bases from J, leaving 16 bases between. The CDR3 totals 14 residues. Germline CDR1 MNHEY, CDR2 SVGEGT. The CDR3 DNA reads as TGTGCCAGCAGTAAACTCGGAGCGGGGGCTGAAGCTTTCTTT. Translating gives CASSKLGAGAEAFF.

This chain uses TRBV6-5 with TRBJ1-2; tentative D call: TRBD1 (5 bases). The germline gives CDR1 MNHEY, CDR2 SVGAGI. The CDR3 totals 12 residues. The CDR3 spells CEARGSNYGYTF. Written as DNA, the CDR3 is TGTGAAGCGCGGGGGTCTAACTATGGCTACACCTTC.

CDR3 sequence: CASSLAVQGCEKLFF. Written as DNA, the CDR3 is TGTGCCAGCAGCTTAGCGGTCCAGGGGTGTGAAAAACTGTTTTTT. The rearrangement uses TRBV7-9 and TRBJ1-4; D may be TRBD1 (6 bases). The germline gives CDR1 SEHNR, CDR2 FQNEAQ (reference sequence). The ends were cut back, 0 bases at V and 7 bases at J, with 12 bases in the middle. The CDR3 length is 15 residues.

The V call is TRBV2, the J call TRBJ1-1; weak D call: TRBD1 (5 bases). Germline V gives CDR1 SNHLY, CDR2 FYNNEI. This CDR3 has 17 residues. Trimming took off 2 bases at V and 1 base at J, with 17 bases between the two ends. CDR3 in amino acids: CASSEHPSPRANTEAFF. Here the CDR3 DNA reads TGTGCCAGCAGTGAACATCCGTCTCCCAGGGCGAACACTGAAGCTTTCTTT.

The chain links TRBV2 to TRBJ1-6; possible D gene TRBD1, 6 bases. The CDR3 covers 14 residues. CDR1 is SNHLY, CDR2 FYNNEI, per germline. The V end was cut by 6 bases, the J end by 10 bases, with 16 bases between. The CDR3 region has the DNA TGTGCCAGCAGGGGGGGGGACACTCTCTCACCCCTCCACTTT. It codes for CASRGGDTLSPLHF.

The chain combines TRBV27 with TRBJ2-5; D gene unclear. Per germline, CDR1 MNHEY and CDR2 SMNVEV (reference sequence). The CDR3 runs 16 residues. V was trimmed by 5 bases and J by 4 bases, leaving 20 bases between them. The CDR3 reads CASSQSPTRHPETQYF. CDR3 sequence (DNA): TGTGCCAGCAGTCAATCACCGACACGGCACCCAGAGACCCAGTACTTC.

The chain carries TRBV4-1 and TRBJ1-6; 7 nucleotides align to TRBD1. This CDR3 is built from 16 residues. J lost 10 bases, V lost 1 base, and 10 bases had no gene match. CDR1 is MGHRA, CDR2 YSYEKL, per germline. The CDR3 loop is CASSQGGGQVLSPLHF. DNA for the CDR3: TGCGCCAGCAGCCAAGGGGGTGGACAGGTATTATCACCCCTCCACTTT.

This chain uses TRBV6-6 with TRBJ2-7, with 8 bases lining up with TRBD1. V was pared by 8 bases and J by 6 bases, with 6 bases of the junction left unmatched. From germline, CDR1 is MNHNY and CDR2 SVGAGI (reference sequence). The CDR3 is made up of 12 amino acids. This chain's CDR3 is CASCSGGGEQYF. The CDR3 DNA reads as TGTGCCAGCTGCTCAGGGGGCGGCGAGCAGTACTTC.

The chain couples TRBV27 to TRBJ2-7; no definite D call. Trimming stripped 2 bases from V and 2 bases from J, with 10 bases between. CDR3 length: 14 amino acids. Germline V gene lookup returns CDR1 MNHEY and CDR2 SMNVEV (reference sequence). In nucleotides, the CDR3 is TGTGCCAGCAGTTTAACCCCAACGGCCTACGAGCAGTACTTC. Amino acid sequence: CASSLTPTAYEQYF.

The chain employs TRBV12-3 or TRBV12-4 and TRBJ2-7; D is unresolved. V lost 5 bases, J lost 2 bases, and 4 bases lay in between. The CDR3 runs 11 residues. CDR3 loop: CASSPAYEQYF. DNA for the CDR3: TGTGCCAGCAGTCCCGCCTACGAGCAGTACTTC.

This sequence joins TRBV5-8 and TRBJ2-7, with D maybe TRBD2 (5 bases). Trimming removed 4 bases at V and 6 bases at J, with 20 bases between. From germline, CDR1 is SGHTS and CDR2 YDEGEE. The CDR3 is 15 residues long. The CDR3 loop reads CASSRGTGSKSEQYF. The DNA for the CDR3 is TGTGCCAGCAGCCGGGGTACGGGGTCAAAGTCCGAGCAGTACTTC.

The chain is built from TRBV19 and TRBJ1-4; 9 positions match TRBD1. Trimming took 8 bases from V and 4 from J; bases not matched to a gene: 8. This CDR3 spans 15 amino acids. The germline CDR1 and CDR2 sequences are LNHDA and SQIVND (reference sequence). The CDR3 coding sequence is TGTGCCAGTCGGGACAGGGTTGCGATTAATGAAAAACTGTTTTTT. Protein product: CASRDRVAINEKLFF.

The CDR3 sequence is CASSDKMAVQHF. The CDR3 region has the DNA TGTGCCAGCAGTGATAAAATGGCGGTCCAGCATTTT. V and J are TRBV6-1 and TRBJ1-5; D is undetermined. The CDR3 sequence is 12 residues long. The germline CDR1 and CDR2 sequences are MNHNS and SASEGT. V was clipped by 3 bases and J by 12 bases, with 12 bases between them.

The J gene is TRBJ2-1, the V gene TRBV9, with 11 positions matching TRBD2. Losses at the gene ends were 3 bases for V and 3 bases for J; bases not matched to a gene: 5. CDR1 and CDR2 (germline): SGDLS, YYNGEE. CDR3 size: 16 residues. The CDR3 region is CASSAIAGGFYNEQFF. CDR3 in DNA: TGTGCCAGCAGCGCCATAGCGGGGGGGTTCTACAATGAGCAGTTCTTC.

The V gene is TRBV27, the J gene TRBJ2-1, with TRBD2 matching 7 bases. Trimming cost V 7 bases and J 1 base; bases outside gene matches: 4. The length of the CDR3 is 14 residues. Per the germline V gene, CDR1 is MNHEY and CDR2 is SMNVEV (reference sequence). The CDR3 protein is CASKWGGSYNEQFF. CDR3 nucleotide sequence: TGTGCCAGCAAATGGGGGGGATCCTACAATGAGCAGTTCTTC.